This record concerns one T cell receptor (beta chain) sequence. Antigen specificity is unknown. A much larger clone is a single base away; this may be a read error. This entry belongs to a study of CD8 T cells in ankylosing spondylitis. The CDR3 is made up of 13 amino acids. Germline V gene data show CDR1 as MNHEY and CDR2 as SVGAGI. V lost 0 bases, J lost 13 bases, and 12 bases lay in between. In making TCR beta libraries, quantitative 5'-RACE with molecular barcodes was used. In TCRdb, the 5' RACE reads were re-called with MiXCR into one record per CDR3 protein. The sample includes under 200,000 distinct CDR3 sequences, 11% of them seen just once. Study outcomes and limitations: Some of these motif variants have turned up before, in reports on reactive arthritis synovial fluid and blood. In peripheral blood, disease-linked CD8+ clones occurred at relatively low frequencies. Within ankylosing spondylitis blood, a TCR beta motif made up of several highly homologous variants appeared to be characteristic.

This chain links TRBV6-5 with TRBJ1-4, with D maybe TRBD1 (5 bases). The sample taken for sequencing was blood, either unsorted or a sorted T cell fraction (not recorded which). The clonotype was recovered from a male donor with ankylosing spondylitis or in good health (not recorded which). For the CDR3, the DNA is TGTGCCAGCAGTTACTCGGGGGAGATGGGACTGTTTTTT. Translating it yields CASSYSGEMGLFF.